This TCR beta chain was observed in a study of CD8 T cells in ankylosing spondylitis. Study conclusions and caveats: The study looked at matched synovial fluid samples from ankylosing spondylitis patients. Disease-linked clones were reported to be significantly enriched there. Seemingly distinctive of ankylosing spondylitis blood was a TCR beta motif formed by eight highly homologous variants. CD8+ disease-linked clones were present at relatively low frequencies in blood.

In this sample, this clonotype turned up a few times. Its target is unknown. In TCRdb, the 5' RACE reads were re-called with MiXCR into one record per CDR3 protein. The table lists some 700,000 distinct CDR3 sequences, over 15% of them singletons. The sample was blood, either unsorted or a sorted T cell fraction (not recorded which). This clonotype was sampled from a male donor with ankylosing spondylitis.

CDR3: CASSSGTSGRPSFGGELFF. The CDR3 nucleotides read TGTGCCAGCAGTTCTGGGACTAGCGGGAGGCCCAGCTTCGGCGGGGAGCTGTTTTTT. The chain uses TRBV28 and TRBJ2-2; TRBD2 matches at 15 bases. V shed 4 bases and J 7 bases; nucleotides not matched to a gene: 13. Germline V gene sequence: CDR1 MDHEN, CDR2 SYDVKM. This CDR3 region has 19 residues.